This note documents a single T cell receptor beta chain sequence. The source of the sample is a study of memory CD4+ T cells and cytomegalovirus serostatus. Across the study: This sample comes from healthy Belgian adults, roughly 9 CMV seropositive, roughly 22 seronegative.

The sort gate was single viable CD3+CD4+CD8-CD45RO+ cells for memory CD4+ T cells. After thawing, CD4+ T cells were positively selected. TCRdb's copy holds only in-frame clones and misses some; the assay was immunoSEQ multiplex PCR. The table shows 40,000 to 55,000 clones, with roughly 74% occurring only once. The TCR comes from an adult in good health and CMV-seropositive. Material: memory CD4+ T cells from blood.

CDR3: CASSLRIFSGGGETQYF. The CDR3 bases are TGTGCCAGCAGCTTGAGAATTTTTAGCGGGGGCGGCGAGACCCAGTACTTC. The chain combines TRBV5-8 with TRBJ2-5; 9 positions agree with TRBD2. The CDR3 extends over 17 amino acids. J was trimmed by 5 bases and V by 1 base; bases with no gene match: 12. Germline V gives CDR1 SGHTS, CDR2 YDEGEE.